The clone carrying this T cell receptor (beta chain) was counted between two and nine times. Its matching antigen is unknown. Template switching added a universal primer site; cDNA carried unique molecular identifiers. TCRdb re-called the 5' RACE reads with MiXCR, one entry per CDR3 protein. The sample carries 200,000 to 250,000 distinct CDR3 sequences, 6.5% recorded once. The junction had 6 bases not matched to a gene; V was cut back by 5 bases and J by 1 base. The CDR3 runs to 15 residues. Looked up from germline, CDR1 is SNHLY and CDR2 is FYNNEI. These data are taken from a study of identical twins. Whole-study results and caveats: Beta out-of-frame twin sharing showed a weaker excess.

These data were also filed under a second study, of T cells expressing NK-cell markers. This second study says: Topping the CD3+CD56-NKG2C+ fraction as well were these clonotypes, in a few donors. Whether expanded NKG2C+ T cell clones were HCMV-specific remained unclear.

The material sequenced was CD8+ T cells sorted from blood. The clonotype originates from a woman under 30 in good health. This sequence joins TRBV2 and TRBJ2-3, with 7 bases matching TRBD1. The CDR3 bases are TGTGCCAGCAGTCGGACAGGTCGAGGCACAGATACGCAGTATTTT. Translation gives CASSRTGRGTDTQYF.